The next 9 T cell receptor beta chains were all read from a single sample in a study of glioma-infiltrating T cells after dendritic cell vaccination. This table comes from immunoSEQ multiplex PCR, and its TCRdb copy is limited to in-frame clones, with some not included. The profile shows fewer than 85,000 clones, around nine tenths of them singletons. Specimen: blood, collected before dendritic cell vaccination. All receptors derive from a human donor with glioblastoma.

The V gene is TRBV18, the J gene TRBJ2-7; 10 nucleotides match TRBD2. The germline V gene encodes CDR1 KGHSH and CDR2 LQKENI. The CDR3 is 15 amino acids. V shed 0 bases and J 2 bases; nucleotides not matched to a gene: 1. CDR3 sequence: CASSPPSGGTYEQYF. CDR3 DNA: TGTGCCAGCTCACCACCTAGCGGGGGGACCTACGAGCAGTACTTC. The full variable domain, rest sourced from reference TRBV18 and TRBJ2-7, is NAGVMQNPRHLVRRRGQEARLRCSPMKGHSHVYWYRQLPEEGLKFMVYLQKENIIDESGMPKERFSAEFPKEGPSILRIQQVVRGDSAAYFCASSPPSGGTYEQYFGPGTRLTVT.

The chain is built from TRBV2 and TRBJ2-7; D not certain. V was pared by 4 bases and J by 8 bases, with 12 bases between. The CDR3 extends over 12 amino acids. Germline values: CDR1 SNHLY, CDR2 FYNNEI. The CDR3 coding sequence is TGTGCCAGCAGTGTGGGCCGTTCACAGCAGTACTTC. Protein product: CASSVGRSQQYF.

This chain joins TRBV28 and TRBJ1-2; 7 bases line up with TRBD1. Trimming took 6 bases from V and 7 from J; bases not matched to a gene: 11. The CDR3 is 14 amino acids. CDR1 and CDR2 (germline): MDHEN, SYDVKM. The CDR3 spells CASSGPTGVGGYTF. The CDR3 coding sequence is TGTGCCAGCAGCGGACCTACAGGGGTTGGTGGCTACACCTTC.

Only a few counts were recorded for this clone. The chain combines TRBV19 with TRBJ2-7, with TRBD1 identical over 8 bases. The germline V gene encodes CDR1 LNHDA and CDR2 SQIVND (reference sequence). This CDR3 has 16 amino acids. J gave up 6 bases and V 0 bases, and 10 bases lay outside the gene matches. CDR3 in amino acids: CASSIEGAGGSSEQYF. The CDR3 DNA sequence: TGTGCCAGTAGTATAGAGGGGGCAGGGGGCTCGTCCGAGCAGTACTTC.

The V call is TRBV5-1, the J call TRBJ2-7; tentative D call: TRBD2 (7 bases). The V and J ends lost 1 base and 3 bases respectively, with 14 bases between them. In germline, CDR1 is SGHRS, CDR2 YFSETQ. The CDR3 spans 15 residues. CDR3 nucleotide sequence: TGCGCCAGCAGCTTGAGGGCGGGGGCAAACTACGAGCAGTACTTC. Amino acid sequence: CASSLRAGANYEQYF.

This rearrangement joins TRBV19 to TRBJ1-2, with 10 bases that match TRBD1. The CDR3 is 14 amino acids. V shed 5 bases, J shed 5 bases, and the junction held 5 bases outside the gene matches. The germline V gene encodes CDR1 LNHDA and CDR2 SQIVND (reference sequence). The CDR3 here is CASSGDRGLYGYTF. CDR3 sequence (DNA): TGTGCCAGTAGTGGGGACAGGGGTTTATATGGCTACACCTTC.

The chain recombines TRBV28 with TRBJ1-2, with TRBD1 identical over 10 bases. The CDR3 has 16 residues. Germline V gives CDR1 MDHEN, CDR2 SYDVKM. The V gene end was trimmed by 2 bases and the J gene end by 4 bases; junction bases not matched to a gene: 7. The CDR3 DNA reads TGTGCCAGCAGTTTAACGCCGGACAGGGGGGTCTATGGCTACACCTTC. Protein: CASSLTPDRGVYGYTF.

The V and J genes are TRBV10-1 and TRBJ1-6, with D maybe TRBD1 (6 bases). The germline V and J ends were trimmed by 6 bases and 7 bases, with 10 bases remaining between them. The CDR3 is 13 residues long. The V gene's germline CDR1 is WNHNN and CDR2 SYGVQD (reference sequence). CDR3 DNA: TGCGCCAGCAGCGGACAGATAAATTCACCCCTCCACTTT. Translated: CASSGQINSPLHF.

The rearrangement uses TRBV5-1 and TRBJ2-5; 7 positions agree with TRBD2. The J call may be in error: the DNA end matches TRBJ2-7 better. This CDR3 region has 14 residues. The germline V gene encodes CDR1 SGHRS and CDR2 YFSETQ. CDR3 region: CASSLDGLAYEQYF. The CDR3 nucleotides are TGCGCCAGCAGCTTGGATGGACTAGCCTACGAGCAGTACTTC.